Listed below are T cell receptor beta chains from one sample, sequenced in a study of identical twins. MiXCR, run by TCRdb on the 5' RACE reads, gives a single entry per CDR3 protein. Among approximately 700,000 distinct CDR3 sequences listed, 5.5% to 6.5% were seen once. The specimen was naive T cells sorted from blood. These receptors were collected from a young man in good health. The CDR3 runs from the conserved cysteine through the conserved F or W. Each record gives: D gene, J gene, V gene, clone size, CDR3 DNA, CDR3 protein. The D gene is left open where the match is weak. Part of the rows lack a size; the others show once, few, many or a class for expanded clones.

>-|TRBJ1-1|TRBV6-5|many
TGTGCCAGCAGTTACGCCGGGGTTAAGACTGAAGCTTTCTTT
CASSYAGVKTEAFF
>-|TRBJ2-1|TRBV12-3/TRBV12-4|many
TGTGCCAGCAGTCATACCCCCGGGCACAATGAGCAGTTCTTC
CASSHTPGHNEQFF
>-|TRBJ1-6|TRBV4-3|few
TGCGCCAGCAGCCAAGATAAGGTGAATTCACCCCTCCACTTT
CASSQDKVNSPLHF
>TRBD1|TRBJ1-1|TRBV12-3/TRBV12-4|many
TGTGCCAGCACAAAACCTGGACAGGTTGAAGCTTTCTTT
CASTKPGQVEAFF
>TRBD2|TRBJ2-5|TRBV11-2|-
TGTGCCAGCAGCTTAGAAATGGCGGGAGCCGGGGAGACCCAGTACTTC
CASSLEMAGAGETQYF
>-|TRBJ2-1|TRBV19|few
TGTGCCAGTAGTAGGACGGGTGTCAATGAGCAGTTCTTC
CASSRTGVNEQFF
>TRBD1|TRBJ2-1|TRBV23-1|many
TGCGCCAGCAGTCAAGGGGACAGGTCCTACAATGAGCAGTTCTTC
CASSQGDRSYNEQFF
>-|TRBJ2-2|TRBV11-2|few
TGTGCCAGCAGCTTAATCCCTAGCTCCGGGGAGCTGTTTTTT
CASSLIPSSGELFF
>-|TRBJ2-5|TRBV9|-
TGTGCCAGCAGCGTAGACCCAGTGGTGCCCGGTGGGGCCCAGTACTTC
CASSVDPVVPGGAQYF
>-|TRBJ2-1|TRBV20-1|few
TGCAGTGCTAGAGGAGGCAGGACGGCAGCCGCCTACAATGAGCAGTTCTTC
CSARGGRTAAAYNEQFF
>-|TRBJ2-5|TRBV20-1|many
TGCAGTGCCCCAGGGCCGGGTTCCCAAGAGACCCAGTACTTC
CSAPGPGSQETQYF
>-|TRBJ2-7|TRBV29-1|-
TGCAGCGTTGGGCGGGGTACCTACGAGCAGTACTTC
CSVGRGTYEQYF
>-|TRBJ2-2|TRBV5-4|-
TGTGCCAGCAGCTTGGCGCGACTACCGAACACCGGGGAGCTGTTTTTT
CASSLARLPNTGELFF
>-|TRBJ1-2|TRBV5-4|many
TGTGCCAGCAGTTCAGGACACGGCTATGGCTACACCTTC
CASSSGHGYGYTF
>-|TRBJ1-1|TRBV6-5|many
TGTGCCAGCAATACAGGGAACACTGAAGCTTTCTTT
CASNTGNTEAFF
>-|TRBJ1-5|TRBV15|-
TGTGCCACCAGCGCTGGCAGGGGACCTAATCAGCCCCAGCATTTT
CATSAGRGPNQPQHF
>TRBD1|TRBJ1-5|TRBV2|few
TGTGCCAGCACCCTCTCGGGGACAGGGAGCAATCAGCCCCAGCATTTT
CASTLSGTGSNQPQHF
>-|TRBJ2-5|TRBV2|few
TGTGCCAGCAGTGGCCCCGGTGAAGGGGGCCAAGAGACCCAGTACTTC
CASSGPGEGGQETQYF
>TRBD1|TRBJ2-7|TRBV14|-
TGTGCCAGCAGCCGAGGACAGGGGCTGACCTACGAGCAGTACTTC
CASSRGQGLTYEQYF
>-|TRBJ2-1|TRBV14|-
TGTGCCAGCAGCCAAGATGGTCCGCCGCGGGATGAGCAGTTCTTC
CASSQDGPPRDEQFF
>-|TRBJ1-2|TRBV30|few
TGTGCCTGGGGGAACTATGGCTACACCTTC
CAWGNYGYTF
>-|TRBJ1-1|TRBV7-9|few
TGTGCCAGCAGCTTAAAGGACACTGAAGCTTTCTTT
CASSLKDTEAFF
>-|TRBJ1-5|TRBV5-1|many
TGCGCCAGCAGCCCCCTCCCACAGGGTCGGGGACAGCCCCAGCATTTT
CASSPLPQGRGQPQHF
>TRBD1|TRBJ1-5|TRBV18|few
TGTGCCAGCTCACCAGATCTGACAGGGGGCGCGGGCAATCAGCCCCAGCATTTT
CASSPDLTGGAGNQPQHF
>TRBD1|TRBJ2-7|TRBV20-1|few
TGCAGTGCTAGAGATCAGGCACAGGGGTACGAGCAGTACTTC
CSARDQAQGYEQYF
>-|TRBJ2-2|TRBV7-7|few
TGTGCCAGCAGCCCCCGGGAGTACGGCACCGGGGAGCTGTTTTTT
CASSPREYGTGELFF
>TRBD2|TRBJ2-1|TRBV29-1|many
TGCAGCGTTGTAAACCCAGCGGGAGACAATGAGCAGTTCTTC
CSVVNPAGDNEQFF
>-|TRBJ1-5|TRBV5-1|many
TGCGCCAGCAGCTTGGAATATGAGGGGCGACATAGCAATCAGCCCCAGCATTTT
CASSLEYEGRHSNQPQHF
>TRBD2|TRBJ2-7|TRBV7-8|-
TGTGCCAGCAGCCATCGAGGGGGCGGGAGGGTCCCTACCCCCCTCGAGCAGTACTTC
CASSHRGGGRVPTPLEQYF
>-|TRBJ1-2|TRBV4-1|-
TGCGCCAGCAGCCCTCGGCACGGAATTAACTATGGCTACACCTTC
CASSPRHGINYGYTF
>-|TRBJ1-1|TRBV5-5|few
TGTGCCAGCAGCTGGCCCGGGGGAAACACTGAAGCTTTCTTT
CASSWPGGNTEAFF
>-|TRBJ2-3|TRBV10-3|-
TGTGCCATCAGTGGGCTTGCGGTGCGGACAGCTAGCACAGATACGCAGTATTTT
CAISGLAVRTASTDTQYF
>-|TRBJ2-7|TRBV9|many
TGTGCCAGCAGCGTAGCGACCCAGATTGGGTACGAGCAGTACTTC
CASSVATQIGYEQYF
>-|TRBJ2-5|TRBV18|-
TGTGCCAGCTCACCAACGGGGGCCTCTGGAGAGACCCAGTACTTC
CASSPTGASGETQYF
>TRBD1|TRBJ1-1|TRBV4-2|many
TGTGCCAGCAGCCGAGAAGATGGAAGGGGGCTCGGGAACACTGAAGCTTTCTTT
CASSREDGRGLGNTEAFF
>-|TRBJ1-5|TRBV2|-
TGTGCCAGCCGTCAGGAGCTAGGGAGCAATCAGCCCCAGCATTTT
CASRQELGSNQPQHF
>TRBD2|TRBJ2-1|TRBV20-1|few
TGCAGTGCTAGAGATCCCTTTGGGACTAAGAGCTCCTACAATGAGCAGTTCTTC
CSARDPFGTKSSYNEQFF
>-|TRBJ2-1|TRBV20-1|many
TGCAGTGCTAGAGGGACAGTCTACAATGAGCAGTTCTTC
CSARGTVYNEQFF
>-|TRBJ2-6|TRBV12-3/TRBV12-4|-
TGTGCCACCGCCATCTCTGGGGCCAACGTCCTGACTTTC
CATAISGANVLTF
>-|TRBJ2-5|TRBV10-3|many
TGTGCCATCAGTGAGTCCGGGGACCGGAGGAAGACCCAGTACTTC
CAISESGDRRKTQYF
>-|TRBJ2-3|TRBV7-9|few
TGTGCCAGCAGCTTAGGACAGCATAGTGGCACAGATACGCAGTATTTT
CASSLGQHSGTDTQYF
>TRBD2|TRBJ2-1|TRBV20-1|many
TGCAGTGCCTCTGTTCTAGCGGGAGGGCAGTTCTTC
CSASVLAGGQFF
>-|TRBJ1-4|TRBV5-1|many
TGCGCCAGCAGTCCCCTCGGGGGGGATAATGAAAAACTGTTTTTT
CASSPLGGDNEKLFF
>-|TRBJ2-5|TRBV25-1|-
TGTGCCAGCAGTAAGACAGTCGACCAAGAGACCCAGTACTTC
CASSKTVDQETQYF
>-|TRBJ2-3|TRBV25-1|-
TGTGCCAGCAGTCAACCGGGCCCAAGCTTGGATACGCAGTATTTT
CASSQPGPSLDTQYF
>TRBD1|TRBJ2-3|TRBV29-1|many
TGCAGCGTTGAAGTGACAGGGGGCAGAGATACGCAGTATTTT
CSVEVTGGRDTQYF
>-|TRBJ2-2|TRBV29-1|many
TGCAGCGTTGTAGTTCGGACCGGGGAGCTGTTTTTT
CSVVVRTGELFF
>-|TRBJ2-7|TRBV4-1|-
TGCGCCAGCAGCCAATTTGTGGGAGTAACAAACGAGCAGTACTTC
CASSQFVGVTNEQYF
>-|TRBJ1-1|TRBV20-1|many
TGCAGTGCTAGGGACGGCCTAAACCAGAACACTGAAGCTTTCTTT
CSARDGLNQNTEAFF
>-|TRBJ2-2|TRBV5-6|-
TGTGCCAGCAGCTTATTCGGGTTGACAGCCCCGAACACCGGGGAGCTGTTTTTT
CASSLFGLTAPNTGELFF
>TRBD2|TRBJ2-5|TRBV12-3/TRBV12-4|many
TGTGCCAGCAGCCCAACTAGCGGGGGGTTTCAAGAGACCCAGTACTTC
CASSPTSGGFQETQYF
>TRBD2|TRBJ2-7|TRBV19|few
TGTGCCAGTAGCCAGACTAGCGGGTCGTTCTACGAGCAGTACTTC
CASSQTSGSFYEQYF
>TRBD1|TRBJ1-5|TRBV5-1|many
TGCGCCAGCAGTCTTGACAGGGCCGAAGGGCCCCAGCATTTT
CASSLDRAEGPQHF
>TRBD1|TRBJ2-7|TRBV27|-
TGTGCCAGCAGTCCATACGGACAGGCCTACGAGCAGTACTTC
CASSPYGQAYEQYF
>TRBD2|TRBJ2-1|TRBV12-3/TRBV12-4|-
TGTGCCAGCACTCACACTAGCGGGGCTAACAATGAGCAGTTCTTC
CASTHTSGANNEQFF
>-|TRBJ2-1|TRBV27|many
TGTGCCAGCAGTTTTACGAGCAGATACAATGAGCAGTTCTTC
CASSFTSRYNEQFF
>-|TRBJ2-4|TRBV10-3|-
TGTGCCATCAGTGACCGAGCGGAGGGGACCAAAAACATTCAGTACTTC
CAISDRAEGTKNIQYF
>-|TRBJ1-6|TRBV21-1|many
TGTGCCAGCAGCGCCGCACAGGGAACTGGCTCACCCCTCCACTTT
CASSAAQGTGSPLHF
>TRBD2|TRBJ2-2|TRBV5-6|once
TGTGCCAGCAACTCCTTAGCGGGAGAACCGACCGGGGAGCTGTTTTTT
CASNSLAGEPTGELFF
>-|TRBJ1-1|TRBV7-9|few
TGTGCCAGCAGCTCAGCCCGGACAGCGAACACTGAAGCTTTCTTT
CASSSARTANTEAFF